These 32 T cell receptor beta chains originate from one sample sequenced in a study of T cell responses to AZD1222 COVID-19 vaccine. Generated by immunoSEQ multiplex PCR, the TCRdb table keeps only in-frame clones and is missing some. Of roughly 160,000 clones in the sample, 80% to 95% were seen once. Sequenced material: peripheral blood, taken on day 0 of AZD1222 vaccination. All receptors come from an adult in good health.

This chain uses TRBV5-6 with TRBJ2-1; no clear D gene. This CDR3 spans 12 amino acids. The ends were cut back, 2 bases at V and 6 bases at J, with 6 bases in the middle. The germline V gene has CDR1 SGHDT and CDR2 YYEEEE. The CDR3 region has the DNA TGTGCCAGCAGCTTAGCAGCCAATGAGCAGTTCTTC. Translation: CASSLAANEQFF.

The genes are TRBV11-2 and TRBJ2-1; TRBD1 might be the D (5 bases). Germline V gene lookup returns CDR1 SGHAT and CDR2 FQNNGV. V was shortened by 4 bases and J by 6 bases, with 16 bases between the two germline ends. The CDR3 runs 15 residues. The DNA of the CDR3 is TGTGCCAGCAGCTCCCCCAGGGCGCGATCCAATGAGCAGTTCTTC. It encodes CASSSPRARSNEQFF.

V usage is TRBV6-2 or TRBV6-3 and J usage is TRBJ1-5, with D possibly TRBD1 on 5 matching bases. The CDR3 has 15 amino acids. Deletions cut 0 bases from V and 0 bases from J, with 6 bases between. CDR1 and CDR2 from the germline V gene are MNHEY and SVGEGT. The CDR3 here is CASSYSTDSNQPQHF. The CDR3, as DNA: TGTGCCAGCAGTTACTCGACAGATAGCAATCAGCCCCAGCATTTT.

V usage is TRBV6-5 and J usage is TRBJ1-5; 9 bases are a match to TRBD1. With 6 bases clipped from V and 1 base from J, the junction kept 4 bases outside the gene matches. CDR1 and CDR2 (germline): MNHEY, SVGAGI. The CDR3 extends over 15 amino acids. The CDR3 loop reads CASRTGTGSNQPQHF. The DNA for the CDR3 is TGTGCCAGCAGAACTGGGACAGGGAGCAATCAGCCCCAGCATTTT.

The CDR3, as DNA: TGTGCCAGCAGCGTAGACCTAGCGGGAGGAGGGACGCAGTATTTT. Protein product: CASSVDLAGGGTQYF. The rearrangement uses TRBV9 and TRBJ2-3, with 11 nucleotides matching TRBD2. J was trimmed by 9 bases and V by 0 bases; bases with no gene match: 6. CDR3 size: 15 residues. CDR1 is SGDLS and CDR2 is YYNGEE in the germline V gene.

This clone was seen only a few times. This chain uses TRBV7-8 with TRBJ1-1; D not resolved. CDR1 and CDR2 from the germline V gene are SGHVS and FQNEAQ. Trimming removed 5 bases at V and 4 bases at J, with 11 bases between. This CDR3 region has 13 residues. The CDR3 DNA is TGTGCCAGCAGCCCGATTGGGTCCACTGAAGCTTTCTTT. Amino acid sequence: CASSPIGSTEAFF.

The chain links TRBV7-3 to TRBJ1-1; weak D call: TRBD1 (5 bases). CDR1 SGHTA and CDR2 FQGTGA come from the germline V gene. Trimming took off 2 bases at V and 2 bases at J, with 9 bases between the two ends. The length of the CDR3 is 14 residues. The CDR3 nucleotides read TGTGCCAGCAGCTTAGGGGGGTTTAACACTGAAGCTTTCTTT. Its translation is CASSLGGFNTEAFF. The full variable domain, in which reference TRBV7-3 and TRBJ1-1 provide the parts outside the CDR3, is GAGVSQTPSNKVTEKGKYVELRCDPISGHTALYWYRQSLGQGPEFLIYFQGTGAADDSGLPNDRFFAVRPEGSVSTLKIQRTERGDSAVYLCASSLGGFNTEAFFGQGTRLTVV.

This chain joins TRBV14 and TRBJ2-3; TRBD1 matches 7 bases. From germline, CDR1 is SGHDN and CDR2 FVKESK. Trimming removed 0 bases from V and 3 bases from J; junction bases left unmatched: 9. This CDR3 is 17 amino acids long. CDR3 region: CASSQERGRRSTDTQYF. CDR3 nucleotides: TGTGCCAGCAGCCAAGAGAGGGGGCGCAGGTCGACAGATACGCAGTATTTT. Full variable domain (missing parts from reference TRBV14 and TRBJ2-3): EAGVTQFPSHSVIEKGQTVTLRCDPISGHDNLYWYRRVMGKEIKFLLHFVKESKQDESGMPNNRFLAERTGGTYSTLKVQPAELEDSGVYFCASSQERGRRSTDTQYFGPGTRLTVL.

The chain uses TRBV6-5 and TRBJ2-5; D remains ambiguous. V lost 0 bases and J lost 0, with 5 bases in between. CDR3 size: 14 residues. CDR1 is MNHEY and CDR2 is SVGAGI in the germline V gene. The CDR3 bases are TGTGCCAGCAGTTACTCAGCATACCAAGAGACCCAGTACTTC. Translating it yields CASSYSAYQETQYF.

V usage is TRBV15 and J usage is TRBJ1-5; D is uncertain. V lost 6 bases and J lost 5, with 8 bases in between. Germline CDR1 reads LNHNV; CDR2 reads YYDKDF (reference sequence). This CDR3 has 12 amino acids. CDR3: CATSTPDQPQHF. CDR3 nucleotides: TGTGCCACCAGTACACCGGATCAGCCCCAGCATTTT.

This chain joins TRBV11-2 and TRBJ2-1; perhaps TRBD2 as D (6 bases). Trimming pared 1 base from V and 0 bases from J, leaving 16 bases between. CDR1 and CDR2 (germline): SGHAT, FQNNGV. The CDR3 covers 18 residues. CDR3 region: CASSLVRTTLSSYNEQFF. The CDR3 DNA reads TGTGCCAGCAGCTTAGTACGGACTACCTTGAGCTCCTACAATGAGCAGTTCTTC.

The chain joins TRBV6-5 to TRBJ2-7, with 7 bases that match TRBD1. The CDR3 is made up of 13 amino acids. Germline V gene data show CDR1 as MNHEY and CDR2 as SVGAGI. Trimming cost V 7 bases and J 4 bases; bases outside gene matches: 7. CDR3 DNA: TGTGCCAGCACCCTAGGGGGCCGGTACGAGCAGTACTTC. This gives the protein CASTLGGRYEQYF.

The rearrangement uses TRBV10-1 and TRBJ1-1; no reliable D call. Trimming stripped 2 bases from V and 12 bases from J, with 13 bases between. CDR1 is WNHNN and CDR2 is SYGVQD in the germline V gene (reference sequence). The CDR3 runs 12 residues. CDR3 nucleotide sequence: TGCGCCAGCAGTGAGGGAGGCAAGAGCACTTTCTTT. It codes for CASSEGGKSTFF.

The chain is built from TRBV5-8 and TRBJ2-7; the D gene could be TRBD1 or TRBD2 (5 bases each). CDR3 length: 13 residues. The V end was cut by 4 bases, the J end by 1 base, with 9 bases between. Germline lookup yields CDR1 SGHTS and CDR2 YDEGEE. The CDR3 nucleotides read TGTGCCAGCAGCGAGGGGTTTTCCTACGAGCAGTACTTC. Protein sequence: CASSEGFSYEQYF.

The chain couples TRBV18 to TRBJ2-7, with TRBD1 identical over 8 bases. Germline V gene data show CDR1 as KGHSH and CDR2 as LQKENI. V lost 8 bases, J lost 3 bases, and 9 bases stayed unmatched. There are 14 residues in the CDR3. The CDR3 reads CASRLGQGLYEQYF. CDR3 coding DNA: TGTGCCAGCCGCCTCGGACAGGGCCTCTACGAGCAGTACTTC.

CDR3 sequence reads: CASSKGGLNYGYTF. The CDR3 DNA reads TGTGCCAGTAGTAAAGGGGGGCTTAACTATGGCTACACCTTC. This chain links TRBV19 with TRBJ1-2, with D tentatively TRBD1 (6 bases). Germline CDR1 is LNHDA and CDR2 is SQIVND (reference sequence). Trimming removed 4 bases at V and 1 base at J, with 10 bases between. This CDR3 is 14 amino acids long.

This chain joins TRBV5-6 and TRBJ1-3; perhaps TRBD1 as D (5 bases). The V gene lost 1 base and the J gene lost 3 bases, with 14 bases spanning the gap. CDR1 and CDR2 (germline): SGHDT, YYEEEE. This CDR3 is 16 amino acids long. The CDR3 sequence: CASSLLAGPSGNTIYF. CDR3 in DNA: TGTGCCAGCAGCTTGTTGGCAGGGCCGAGTGGAAACACCATATATTTT.

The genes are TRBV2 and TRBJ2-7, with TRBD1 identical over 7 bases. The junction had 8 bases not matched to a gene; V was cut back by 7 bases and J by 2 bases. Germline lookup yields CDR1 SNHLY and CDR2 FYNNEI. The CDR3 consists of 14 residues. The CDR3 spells CASMRGQNTYEQYF. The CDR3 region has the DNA TGTGCCAGCATGAGGGGACAGAATACCTACGAGCAGTACTTC.

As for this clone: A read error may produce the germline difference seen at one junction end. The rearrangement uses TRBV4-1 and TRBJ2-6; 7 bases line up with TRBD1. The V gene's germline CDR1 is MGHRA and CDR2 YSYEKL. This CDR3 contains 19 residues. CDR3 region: CARSRQDRAGGPGANVLTF. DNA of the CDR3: TGCGCCCGCAGCCGACAAGACAGGGCTGGAGGTCCTGGGGCCAACGTCCTGACTTTC.

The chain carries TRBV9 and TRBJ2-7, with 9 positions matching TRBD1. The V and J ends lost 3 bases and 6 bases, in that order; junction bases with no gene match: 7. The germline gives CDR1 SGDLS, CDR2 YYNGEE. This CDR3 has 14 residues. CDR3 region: CASSAGQGLREQYF. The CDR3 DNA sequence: TGTGCCAGCAGCGCCGGACAGGGGTTACGCGAGCAGTACTTC. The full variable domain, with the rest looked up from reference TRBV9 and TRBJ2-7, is DSGVTQTPKHLITATGQRVTLRCSPRSGDLSVYWYQQSLDQGLQFLIQYYNGEERAKGNILERFSAQQFPDLHSELNLSSLELGDSALYFCASSAGQGLREQYFGPGTRLTVT.

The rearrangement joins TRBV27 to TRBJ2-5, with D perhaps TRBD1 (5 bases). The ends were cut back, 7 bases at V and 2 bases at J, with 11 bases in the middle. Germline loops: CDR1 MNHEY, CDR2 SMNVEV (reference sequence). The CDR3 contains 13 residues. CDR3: CASKGQSQETQYF. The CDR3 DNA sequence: TGTGCCAGCAAGGGGCAGTCTCAAGAGACCCAGTACTTC.

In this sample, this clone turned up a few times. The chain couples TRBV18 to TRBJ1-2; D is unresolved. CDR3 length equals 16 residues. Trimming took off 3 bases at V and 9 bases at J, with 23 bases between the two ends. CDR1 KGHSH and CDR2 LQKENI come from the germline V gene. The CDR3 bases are TGTGCCAGCTCACCTGACCTGGCCGTAGACGCAAATAGCTACACCTTC. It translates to CASSPDLAVDANSYTF.

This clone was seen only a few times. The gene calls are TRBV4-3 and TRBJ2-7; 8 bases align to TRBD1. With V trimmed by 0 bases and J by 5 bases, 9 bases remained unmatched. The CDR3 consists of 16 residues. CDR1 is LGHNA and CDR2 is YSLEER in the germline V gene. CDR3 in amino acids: CASSQDGTAGGNEQYF. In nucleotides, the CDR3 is TGCGCCAGCAGCCAAGACGGCACGGCAGGGGGCAACGAGCAGTACTTC.

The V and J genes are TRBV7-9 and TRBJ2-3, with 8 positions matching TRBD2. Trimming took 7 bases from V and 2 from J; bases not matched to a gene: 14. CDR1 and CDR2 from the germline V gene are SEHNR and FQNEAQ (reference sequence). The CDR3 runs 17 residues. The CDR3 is CASNPLPTSGSTDTQYF. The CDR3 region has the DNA TGTGCCAGCAACCCCCTTCCCACTAGCGGATCCACAGATACGCAGTATTTT.

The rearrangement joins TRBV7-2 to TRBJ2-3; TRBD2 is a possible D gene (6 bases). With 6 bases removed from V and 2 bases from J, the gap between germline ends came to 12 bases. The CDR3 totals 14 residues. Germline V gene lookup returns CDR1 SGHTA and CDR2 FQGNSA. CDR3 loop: CASRVRGNTDTQYF. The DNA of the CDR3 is TGTGCCAGCAGGGTCCGGGGGAACACAGATACGCAGTATTTT.

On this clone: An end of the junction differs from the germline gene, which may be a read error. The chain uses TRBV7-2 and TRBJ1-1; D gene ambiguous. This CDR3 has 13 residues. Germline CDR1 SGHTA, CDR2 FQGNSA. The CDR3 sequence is CAGSLQMNTEAFF. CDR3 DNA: TGTGCCGGCAGCTTACAGATGAACACTGAAGCTTTCTTT.

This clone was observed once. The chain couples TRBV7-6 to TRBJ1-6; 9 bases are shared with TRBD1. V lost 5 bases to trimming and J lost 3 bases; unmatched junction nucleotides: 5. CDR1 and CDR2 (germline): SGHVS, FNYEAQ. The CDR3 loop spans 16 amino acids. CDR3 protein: CASSLQGAGYNSPLHF. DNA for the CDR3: TGTGCCAGCAGCCTACAGGGGGCTGGCTATAATTCACCCCTCCACTTT. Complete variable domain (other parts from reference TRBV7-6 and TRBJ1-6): GAGVSQSPRYKVTKRGQDVALRCDPISGHVSLYWYRQALGQGPEFLTYFNYEAQQDKSGLPNDRFSAERPEGSISTLTIQRTEQRDSAMYRCASSLQGAGYNSPLHFGNGTRLTVT.

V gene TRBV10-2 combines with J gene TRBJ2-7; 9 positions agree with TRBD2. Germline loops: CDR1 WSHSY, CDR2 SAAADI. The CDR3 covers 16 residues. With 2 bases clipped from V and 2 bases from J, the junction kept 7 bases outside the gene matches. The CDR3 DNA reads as TGCGCCAGCAGTGAGGGAAGCGGGGGGACAACCTACGAGCAGTACTTC. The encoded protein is CASSEGSGGTTYEQYF.

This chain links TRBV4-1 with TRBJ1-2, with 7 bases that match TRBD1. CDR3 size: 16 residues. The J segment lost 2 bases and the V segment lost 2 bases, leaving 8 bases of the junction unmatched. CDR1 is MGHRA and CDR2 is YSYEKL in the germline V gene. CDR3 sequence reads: CASSQFHSGGNYGYTF. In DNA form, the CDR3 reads TGCGCCAGCAGCCAATTTCACTCAGGGGGGAACTATGGCTACACCTTC.

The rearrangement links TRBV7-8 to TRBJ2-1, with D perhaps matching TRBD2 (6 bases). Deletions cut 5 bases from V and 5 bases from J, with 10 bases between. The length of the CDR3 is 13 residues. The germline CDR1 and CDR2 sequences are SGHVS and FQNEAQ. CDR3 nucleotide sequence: TGTGCCAGCAGCGGGGGGACTCACAATGAGCAGTTCTTC. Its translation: CASSGGTHNEQFF. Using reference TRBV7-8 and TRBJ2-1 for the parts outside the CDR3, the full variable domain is GAGVSQSPRYKVAKRGQDVALRCDPISGHVSLFWYQQALGQGPEFLTYFQNEAQLDKSGLPSDRFFAERPEGSVSTLKIQRTQQEDSAVYLCASSGGTHNEQFFGPGTRLTVL.

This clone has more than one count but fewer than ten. The CDR3 region has the DNA TGTGCCAGCAGCTTATCGGGAGGGACTAGCTACGGTGAGCAGTTCTTC. Protein: CASSLSGGTSYGEQFF. The chain has TRBV7-2 and TRBJ2-1; 9 bases align to TRBD2. V shed 2 bases, J shed 9 bases, and the junction held 11 bases outside the gene matches. Germline V gene sequence: CDR1 SGHTA, CDR2 FQGNSA. CDR3 size: 16 residues.

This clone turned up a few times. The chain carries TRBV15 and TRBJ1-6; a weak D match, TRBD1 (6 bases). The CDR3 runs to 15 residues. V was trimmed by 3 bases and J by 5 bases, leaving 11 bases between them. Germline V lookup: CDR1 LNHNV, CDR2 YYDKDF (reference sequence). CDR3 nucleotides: TGTGCCACCAGCAGGACGAGACAGGATAATTCACCCCTCCACTTT. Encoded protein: CATSRTRQDNSPLHF.